Sequencing of this T cell receptor beta chain was carried out in a study of cytomegalovirus exposure and HLA in healthy donors. Study in general: Genotyping of 398 donors showed that around 81% belonged to the Caucasian-associated ancestry cluster.

All donors participated as healthy donors of bone marrow. The primer mix had 60 Vbeta and 13 Jbeta primers. Repertoires were generated with immunoSEQ multiplex PCR, while TCRdb's copy carries only in-frame clones and drops some. This sample has fewer than 350,000 clones; around 90% occur once, and the top ten carry roughly 2.3%. As for this clone: Within the sample, other DNA sequences also encode this same CDR3.

Germline CDR1 reads SQVTM; CDR2 reads ANQGSEA. Losses at the gene ends were 7 bases for V and 9 bases for J; bases not matched to a gene: 9. This CDR3 contains 14 residues. The chain carries TRBV29-1 and TRBJ2-1, with 13 nucleotides matching TRBD2. This clonotype originated in a woman in her late teens or twenties in good health and CMV-seronegative. Sample: PBMCs. The CDR3 loop is CSAMGLAGFSEQFF. The CDR3 DNA sequence: TGCAGCGCTATGGGACTAGCGGGGTTTAGTGAGCAGTTCTTC.